The 11 T cell receptor beta chains reported below all come from one sample, sequenced in a study of blood T cell repertoires in COVID-19. TCRdb's table, derived via immunoSEQ multiplex PCR, lists solely in-frame clones and lacks some. Of roughly 100,000 clones in the sample, less than 90% were seen once. The sequencing sample was made of peripheral blood. The receptors come from a human donor in a cohort sampled during active COVID-19.

This clone turned up a few times. The chain employs TRBV21-1 and TRBJ2-2; the table's TRBD1 call for D was not verified on the DNA. TRBV21-1 is termed a pseudogene. This CDR3 has 17 residues. The CDR3 loop reads CASSKSHKIRATGELFF. The CDR3 DNA is TGTGCCAGCAGCAAGAGTCATAAAATCAGGGCCACCGGGGAGCTGTTTTTT.

The rearrangement links TRBV30 to TRBJ2-2; 12 bases are a match to TRBD2. This CDR3 comprises 18 residues. Per germline, CDR1 GTSNPN and CDR2 SVGIG (reference sequence). V gave up 5 bases and J gave up 1 base; unmatched junction bases: 11. CDR3 residues: CAWYEGLAGPGNTGELFF. The CDR3 nucleotides read TGTGCCTGGTATGAGGGACTAGCGGGCCCCGGGAACACCGGGGAGCTGTTTTTT.

The J gene is TRBJ2-7, the V gene TRBV29-1; 7 bases are a match to TRBD2. Per the germline V gene, CDR1 is SQVTM and CDR2 is ANQGSEA. J gave up 3 bases and V 6 bases, and 8 bases lay outside the gene matches. The CDR3 runs 13 residues. In DNA form, the CDR3 reads TGCAGCGTCCGAAATGGGGGGGTCTACGAGCAGTACTTC. It is translated as CSVRNGGVYEQYF.

This clone has only one observation. This sequence joins TRBV9 and TRBJ2-2, with TRBD2 identical over 10 bases. J was trimmed by 11 bases and V by 4 bases; bases with no gene match: 11. The CDR3 consists of 15 residues. The germline CDR1 and CDR2 sequences are SGDLS and YYNGEE. CDR3 amino acids: CASSPEGLASGELFF. The DNA for the CDR3 is TGTGCCAGCAGCCCCGAGGGACTAGCGTCAGGAGAGCTGTTTTTT.

The CDR3 coding sequence is TGCACCAGCAGTGCACGCCGGGACTTTCTAGCCAAAAACATTCAGTACTTC. As protein: CTSSARRDFLAKNIQYF. J is TRBJ2-4 and V is TRBV1; TRBD2 is the table's D call and was not checked against the DNA. TRBV1 is reported as a pseudogene. CDR3 size: 17 residues.

This chain uses TRBV7-9 with TRBJ1-1; TRBD1 might be the D (5 bases). Per germline, CDR1 SEHNR and CDR2 FQNEAQ (reference sequence). The CDR3 runs to 15 residues. V dropped 1 base and J dropped 7 bases, with 16 bases sitting between them. The CDR3 nucleotides are TGTGCCAGCAGCTTAGGGCCTCGGGGGAATGGTGAAGCTTTCTTT. It codes for CASSLGPRGNGEAFF.

J is TRBJ2-5 and V is TRBV4-2, with 9 bases matching TRBD2. Germline V gives CDR1 LGHNA, CDR2 YNFKEQ. The CDR3 loop spans 16 amino acids. V lost 0 bases to trimming and J lost 4 bases; unmatched junction nucleotides: 6. The CDR3 DNA reads TGTGCCAGCAGCCAAGATAGGGCGGGGGGGCGAGAGACCCAGTACTTC. It codes for CASSQDRAGGRETQYF.

This chain connects TRBV28 to TRBJ1-5; no definite D call. Germline lookup yields CDR1 MDHEN and CDR2 SYDVKM. V lost 4 bases and J 11 bases, leaving 12 bases between the germline ends. The CDR3 is made up of 12 amino acids. The CDR3 region is CASSSWKEAQHF. CDR3 nucleotides: TGTGCCAGCAGTTCGTGGAAGGAGGCCCAGCATTTT.

The gene calls are TRBV10-2 and TRBJ1-5; no clear D gene. Trimming removed 0 bases at V and 0 bases at J, with 3 bases between. Germline V gene sequence: CDR1 WSHSY, CDR2 SAAADI. The CDR3 extends over 14 amino acids. The CDR3 spells CASSESHSNQPQHF. CDR3 nucleotide sequence: TGCGCCAGCAGTGAGTCACATAGCAATCAGCCCCAGCATTTT.

The V and J genes are TRBV10-3 and TRBJ1-6, with 8 bases lining up with TRBD1. The V segment lost 0 bases and the J segment 8 bases; nucleotides outside the gene matches: 6. Germline V lookup: CDR1 ENHRY, CDR2 SYGVKD. The CDR3 totals 16 residues. In DNA, the CDR3 is TGTGCCATCAGTGAGTCTGGGAACAGGGGGGATTCACCCCTCCACTTT. Translated: CAISESGNRGDSPLHF.

This chain uses TRBV9 with TRBJ2-3; TRBD2 agrees at 7 bases. The V gene end was trimmed by 1 base and the J gene end by 0 bases; junction bases not matched to a gene: 5. This CDR3 is 16 amino acids long. Germline CDR1 is SGDLS and CDR2 is YYNGEE. The CDR3 DNA sequence: TGTGCCAGCAGCGTACTAGCGGAAGCTAGCACAGATACGCAGTATTTT. Translation gives CASSVLAEASTDTQYF.